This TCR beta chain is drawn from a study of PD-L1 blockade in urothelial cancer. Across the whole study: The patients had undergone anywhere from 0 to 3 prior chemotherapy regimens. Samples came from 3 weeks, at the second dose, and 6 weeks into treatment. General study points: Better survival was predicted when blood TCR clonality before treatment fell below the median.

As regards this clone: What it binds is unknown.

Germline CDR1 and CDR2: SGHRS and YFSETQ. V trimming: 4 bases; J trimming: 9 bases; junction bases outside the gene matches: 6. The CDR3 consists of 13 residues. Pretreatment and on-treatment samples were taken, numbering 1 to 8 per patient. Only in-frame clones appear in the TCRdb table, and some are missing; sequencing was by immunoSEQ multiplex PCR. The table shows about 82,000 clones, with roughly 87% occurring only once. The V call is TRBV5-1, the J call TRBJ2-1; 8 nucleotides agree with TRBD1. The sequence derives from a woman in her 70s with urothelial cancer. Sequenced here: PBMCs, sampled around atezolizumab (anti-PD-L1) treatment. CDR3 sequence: CASSRQGTGEQFF. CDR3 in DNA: TGCGCCAGCAGCCGACAGGGGACGGGTGAGCAGTTCTTC. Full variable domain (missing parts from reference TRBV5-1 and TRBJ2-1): KAGVTQTPRYLIKTRGQQVTLSCSPISGHRSVSWYQQTPGQGLQFLFEYFSETQRNKGNFPGRFSGRQFSNSRSEMNVSTLELGDSALYLCASSRQGTGEQFFGPGTRLTVL.